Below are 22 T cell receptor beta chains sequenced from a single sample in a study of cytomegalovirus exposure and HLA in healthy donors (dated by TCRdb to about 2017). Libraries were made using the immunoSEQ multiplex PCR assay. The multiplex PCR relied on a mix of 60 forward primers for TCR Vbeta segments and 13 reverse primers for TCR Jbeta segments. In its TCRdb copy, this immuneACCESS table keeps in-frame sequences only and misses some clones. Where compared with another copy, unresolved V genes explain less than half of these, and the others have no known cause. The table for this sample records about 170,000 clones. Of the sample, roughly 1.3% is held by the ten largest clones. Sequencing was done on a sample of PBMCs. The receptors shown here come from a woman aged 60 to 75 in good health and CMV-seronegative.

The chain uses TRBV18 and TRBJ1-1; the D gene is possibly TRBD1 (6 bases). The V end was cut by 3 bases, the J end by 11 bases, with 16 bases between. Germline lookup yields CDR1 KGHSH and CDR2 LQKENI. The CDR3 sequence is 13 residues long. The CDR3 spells CASSPPGDASAFF. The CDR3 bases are TGTGCCAGCTCACCCCCAGGGGACGCATCGGCTTTCTTT.

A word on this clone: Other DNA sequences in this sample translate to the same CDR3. This chain's CDR3 is CASSPGADTQYF. CDR3 sequence (DNA): TGTGCCAGCAGCCCGGGGGCAGATACGCAGTATTTT. This chain uses TRBV7-9 with TRBJ2-3; TRBD2 is a possible D gene (6 bases). The CDR3 runs to 12 residues. The germline V gene has CDR1 SEHNR and CDR2 FQNEAQ (reference sequence). V lost 5 bases and J 4 bases, leaving 7 bases between the germline ends.

The DNA for the CDR3 is TGTGCCAGTAGCACCTTGGACAGGGGAAATCAGCCCCAGCATTTT. This translates into CASSTLDRGNQPQHF. V is TRBV19 and J is TRBJ1-5; 9 bases agree with TRBD1. Germline V gives CDR1 LNHDA, CDR2 SQIVND (reference sequence). The J segment lost 4 bases and the V segment lost 6 bases, leaving 7 bases of the junction unmatched. CDR3 length: 15 amino acids.

CDR3 coding DNA: TGTGCCAGTAGTATTGGGCCATTACCTTCGAAAGATACGCAGTATTTT. Translation: CASSIGPLPSKDTQYF. The gene calls are TRBV19 and TRBJ2-3; D remains unclear. Germline V gives CDR1 LNHDA, CDR2 SQIVND (reference sequence). Trimming took off 3 bases at V and 5 bases at J, with 18 bases between the two ends. The CDR3 runs to 16 residues.

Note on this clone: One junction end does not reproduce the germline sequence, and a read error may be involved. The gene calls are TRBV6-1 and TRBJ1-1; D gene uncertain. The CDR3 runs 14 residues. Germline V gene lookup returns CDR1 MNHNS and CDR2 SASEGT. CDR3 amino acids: CAGSANLPNTEAFF. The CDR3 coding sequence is TGTGCCGGCAGTGCCAATCTACCCAACACTGAAGCTTTCTTT.

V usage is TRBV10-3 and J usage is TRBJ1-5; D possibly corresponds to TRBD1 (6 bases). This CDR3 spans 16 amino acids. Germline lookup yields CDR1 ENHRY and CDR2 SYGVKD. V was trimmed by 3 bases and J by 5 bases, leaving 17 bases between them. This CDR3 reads CAISEGTPKGDQPQHF. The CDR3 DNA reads TGTGCCATCAGTGAAGGGACACCAAAAGGAGATCAGCCCCAGCATTTT.

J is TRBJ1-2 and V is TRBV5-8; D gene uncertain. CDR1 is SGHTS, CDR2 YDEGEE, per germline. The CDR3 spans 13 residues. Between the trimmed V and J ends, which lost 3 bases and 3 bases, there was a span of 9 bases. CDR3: CASSSHMYYGYTF. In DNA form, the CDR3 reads TGTGCCAGCAGCTCGCACATGTACTATGGCTACACCTTC.

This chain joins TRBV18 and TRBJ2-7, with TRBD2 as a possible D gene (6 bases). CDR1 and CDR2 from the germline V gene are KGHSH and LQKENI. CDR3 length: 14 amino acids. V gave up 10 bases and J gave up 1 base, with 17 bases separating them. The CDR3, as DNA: TGTGCCACCAGCCCGGGAGCAAGGTCCTACGAGCAGTACTTC. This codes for CATSPGARSYEQYF.

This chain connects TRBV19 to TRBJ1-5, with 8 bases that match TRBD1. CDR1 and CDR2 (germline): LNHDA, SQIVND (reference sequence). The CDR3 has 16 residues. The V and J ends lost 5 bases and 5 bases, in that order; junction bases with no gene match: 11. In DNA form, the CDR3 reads TGTGCCAGTAGTGGCATAGACAGGGGAGGGGATCAGCCCCAGCATTTT. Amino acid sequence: CASSGIDRGGDQPQHF.

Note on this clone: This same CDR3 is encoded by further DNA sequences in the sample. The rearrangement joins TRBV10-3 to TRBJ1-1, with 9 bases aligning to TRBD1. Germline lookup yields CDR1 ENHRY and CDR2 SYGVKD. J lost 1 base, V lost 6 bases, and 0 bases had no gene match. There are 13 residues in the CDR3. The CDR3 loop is CAIRGQGNTEAFF. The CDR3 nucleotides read TGTGCCATCAGGGGACAGGGGAACACTGAAGCTTTCTTT.

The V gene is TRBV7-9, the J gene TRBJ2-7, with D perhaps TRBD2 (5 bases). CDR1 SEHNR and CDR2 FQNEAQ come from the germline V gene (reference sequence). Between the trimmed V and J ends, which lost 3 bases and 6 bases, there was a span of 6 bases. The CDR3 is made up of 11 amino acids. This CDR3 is CASSFGSEQYF. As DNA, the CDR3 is TGTGCCAGCAGCTTTGGGAGCGAGCAGTACTTC.

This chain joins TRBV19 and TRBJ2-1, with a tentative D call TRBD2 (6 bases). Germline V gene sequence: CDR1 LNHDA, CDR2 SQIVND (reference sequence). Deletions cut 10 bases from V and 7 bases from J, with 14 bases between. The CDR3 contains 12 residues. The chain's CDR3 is CATESAGNEQFF. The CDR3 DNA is TGTGCCACAGAGAGTGCGGGGAATGAGCAGTTCTTC.

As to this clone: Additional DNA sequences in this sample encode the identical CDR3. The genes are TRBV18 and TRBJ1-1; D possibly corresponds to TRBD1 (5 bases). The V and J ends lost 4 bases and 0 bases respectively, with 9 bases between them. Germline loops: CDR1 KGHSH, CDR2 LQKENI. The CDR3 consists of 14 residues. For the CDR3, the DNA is TGTGCCAGCTCACTGGGGGGTGTGAACACTGAAGCTTTCTTT. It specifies CASSLGGVNTEAFF.

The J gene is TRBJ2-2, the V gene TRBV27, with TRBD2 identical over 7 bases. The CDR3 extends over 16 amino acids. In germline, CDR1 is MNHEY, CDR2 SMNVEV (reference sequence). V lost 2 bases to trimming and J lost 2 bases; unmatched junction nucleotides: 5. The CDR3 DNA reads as TGTGCCAGCAGTTTACAGCTAGCGGCTAACACCGGGGAGCTGTTTTTT. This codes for CASSLQLAANTGELFF.

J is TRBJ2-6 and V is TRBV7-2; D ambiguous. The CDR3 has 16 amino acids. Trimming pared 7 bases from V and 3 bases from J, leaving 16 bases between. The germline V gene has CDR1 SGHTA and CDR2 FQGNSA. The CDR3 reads CASKSPAIVGANVLTF. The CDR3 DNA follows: TGTGCCAGCAAGTCGCCAGCGATAGTTGGGGCCAACGTCCTGACTTTC.

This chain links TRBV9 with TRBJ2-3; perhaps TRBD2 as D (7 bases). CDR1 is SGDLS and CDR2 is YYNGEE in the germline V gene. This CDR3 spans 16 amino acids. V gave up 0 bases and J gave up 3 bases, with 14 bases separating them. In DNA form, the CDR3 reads TGTGCCAGCAGCGTAGCACCGGGGGGCAGAACAGATACGCAGTATTTT. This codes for CASSVAPGGRTDTQYF.

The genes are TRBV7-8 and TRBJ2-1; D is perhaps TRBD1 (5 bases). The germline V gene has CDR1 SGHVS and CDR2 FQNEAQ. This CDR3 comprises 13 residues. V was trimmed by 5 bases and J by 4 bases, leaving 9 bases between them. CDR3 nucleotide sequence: TGTGCCAGCAGCAAAGACAGTTACAATGAGCAGTTCTTC. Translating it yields CASSKDSYNEQFF. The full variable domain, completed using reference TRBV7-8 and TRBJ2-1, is GAGVSQSPRYKVAKRGQDVALRCDPISGHVSLFWYQQALGQGPEFLTYFQNEAQLDKSGLPSDRFFAERPEGSVSTLKIQRTQQEDSAVYLCASSKDSYNEQFFGPGTRLTVL.

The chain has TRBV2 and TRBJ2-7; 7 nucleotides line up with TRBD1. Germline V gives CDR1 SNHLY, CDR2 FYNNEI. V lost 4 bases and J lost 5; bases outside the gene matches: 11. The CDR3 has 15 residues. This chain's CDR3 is CASSVISGTANEQYF. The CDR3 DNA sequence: TGTGCCAGCAGTGTAATATCCGGGACAGCAAACGAGCAGTACTTC. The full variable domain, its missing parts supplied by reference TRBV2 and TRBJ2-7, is EPEVTQTPSHQVTQMGQEVILRCVPISNHLYFYWYRQILGQKVEFLVSFYNNEISEKSEIFDDQFSVERPDGSNFTLKIRSTKLEDSAMYFCASSVISGTANEQYFGPGTRLTVT.

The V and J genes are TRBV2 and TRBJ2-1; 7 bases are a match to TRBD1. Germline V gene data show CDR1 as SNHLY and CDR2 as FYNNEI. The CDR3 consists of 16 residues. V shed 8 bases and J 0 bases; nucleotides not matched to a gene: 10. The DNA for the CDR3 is TGTGCCAGCGGAAGTACAGGGGATCCCTCCTACAATGAGCAGTTCTTC. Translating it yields CASGSTGDPSYNEQFF. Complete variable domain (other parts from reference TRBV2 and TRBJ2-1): EPEVTQTPSHQVTQMGQEVILRCVPISNHLYFYWYRQILGQKVEFLVSFYNNEISEKSEIFDDQFSVERPDGSNFTLKIRSTKLEDSAMYFCASGSTGDPSYNEQFFGPGTRLTVL.

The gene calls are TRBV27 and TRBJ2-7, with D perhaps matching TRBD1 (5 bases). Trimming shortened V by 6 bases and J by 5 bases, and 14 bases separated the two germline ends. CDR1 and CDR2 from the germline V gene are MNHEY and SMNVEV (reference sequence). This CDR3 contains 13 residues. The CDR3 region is CASSSRVVDEQYF. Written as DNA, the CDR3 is TGTGCCAGCAGCAGCAGGGTCGTCGACGAGCAGTACTTC.

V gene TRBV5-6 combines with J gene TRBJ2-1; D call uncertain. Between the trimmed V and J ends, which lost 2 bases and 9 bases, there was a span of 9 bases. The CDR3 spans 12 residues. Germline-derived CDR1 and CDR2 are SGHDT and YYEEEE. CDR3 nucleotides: TGTGCCAGCAGCTTCTGGTCGGGTGAGCAGTTCTTC. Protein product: CASSFWSGEQFF.

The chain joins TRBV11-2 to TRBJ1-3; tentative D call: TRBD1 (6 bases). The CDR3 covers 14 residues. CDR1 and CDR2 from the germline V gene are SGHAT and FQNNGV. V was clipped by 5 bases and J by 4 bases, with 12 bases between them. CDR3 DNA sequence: TGTGCCAGCAGCCGTAGGGGGTCGGGAAACACCATATATTTT. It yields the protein CASSRRGSGNTIYF. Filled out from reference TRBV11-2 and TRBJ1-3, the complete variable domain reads EAGVAQSPRYKIIEKRQSVAFWCNPISGHATLYWYQQILGQGPKLLIQFQNNGVVDDSQLPKDRFSAERLKGVDSTLKIQPAKLEDSAVYLCASSRRGSGNTIYFGEGSWLTVV.